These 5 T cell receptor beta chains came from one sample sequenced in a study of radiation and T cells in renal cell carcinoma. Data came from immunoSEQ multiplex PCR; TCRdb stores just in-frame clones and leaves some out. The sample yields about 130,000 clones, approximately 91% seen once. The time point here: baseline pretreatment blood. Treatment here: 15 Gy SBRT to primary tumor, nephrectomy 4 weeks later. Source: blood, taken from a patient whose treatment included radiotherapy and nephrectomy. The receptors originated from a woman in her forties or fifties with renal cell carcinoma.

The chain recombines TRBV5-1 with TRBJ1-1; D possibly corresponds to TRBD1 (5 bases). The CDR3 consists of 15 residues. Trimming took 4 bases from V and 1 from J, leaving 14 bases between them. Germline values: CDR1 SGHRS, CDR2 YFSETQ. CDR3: CASSTSGSANTEAFF. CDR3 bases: TGCGCCAGCAGCACCTCAGGGTCGGCGAACACTGAAGCTTTCTTT.

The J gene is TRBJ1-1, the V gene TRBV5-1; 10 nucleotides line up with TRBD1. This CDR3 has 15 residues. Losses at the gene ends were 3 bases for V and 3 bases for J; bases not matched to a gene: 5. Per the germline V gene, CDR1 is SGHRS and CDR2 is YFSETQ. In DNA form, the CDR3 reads TGCGCCAGCAGCTCCATAGGACAGGGGGACACTGAAGCTTTCTTT. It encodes CASSSIGQGDTEAFF.

CDR3 in DNA: TGTGCCAGCAGCACTATGACAGGGATTGGAAACACCATATATTTT. Translation: CASSTMTGIGNTIYF. The chain employs TRBV13 and TRBJ1-3; 7 bases align to TRBD1. This CDR3 spans 15 amino acids. Germline V CDR1 and CDR2: PRHDT, FYEKMQ (reference sequence). V shed 5 bases, J shed 3 bases, and the junction held 7 bases outside the gene matches.

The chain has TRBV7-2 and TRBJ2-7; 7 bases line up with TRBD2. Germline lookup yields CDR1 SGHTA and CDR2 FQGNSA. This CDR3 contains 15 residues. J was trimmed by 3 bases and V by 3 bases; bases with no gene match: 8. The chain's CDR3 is CASSFLLALGYEQYF. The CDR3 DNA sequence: TGTGCCAGCAGCTTCCTACTAGCGCTCGGCTACGAGCAGTACTTC.

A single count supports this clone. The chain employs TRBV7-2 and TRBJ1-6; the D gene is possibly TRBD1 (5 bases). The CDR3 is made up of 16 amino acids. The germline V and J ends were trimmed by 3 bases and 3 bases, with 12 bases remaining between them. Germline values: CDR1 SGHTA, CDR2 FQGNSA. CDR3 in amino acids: CASSLLGQGYNSPLHF. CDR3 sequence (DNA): TGTGCCAGCAGCTTGCTTGGCCAGGGCTATAATTCACCCCTCCACTTT.